This T cell receptor beta chain came from a study of PD-1 blockade in classical Hodgkin lymphoma. Study at large: Administration of nivolumab to patients was at 3 mg/kg intravenously every 2 weeks. Study outcomes and limitations: While CD8+ TCR diversity did not rise significantly by C4D1, CD4+ TCR diversity did. Individuals initiating nivolumab under 1 year after ASCT were excluded. Newly diagnosed patients had diversity similar to the baseline diversity of complete responders.

Time point meaning: cycle 4 day 1 (C4D1), after less than seven weeks of nivolumab. Brentuximab vedotin exposure varied among the patients, all of whom had relapsed after autologous stem cell transplantation. Thawed PBMCs were the source of CD4+ T cells, purified by magnetic negative selection. Germline CDR1 is MDHEN and CDR2 is SYDVKM. The CDR3 loop spans 15 amino acids. V lost 3 bases to trimming and J lost 1 base; unmatched junction nucleotides: 3. Some clones are missing from TCRdb's copy, which holds only in-frame ones; the method was immunoSEQ multiplex PCR. Of tens of thousands of clones in the sample, roughly nine tenths are singletons; the top ten hold roughly 0.47%. On this clone: The antigen is not known.

The V call is TRBV28, the J call TRBJ2-1; 7 nucleotides line up with TRBD2. The origin of this receptor is a human donor with classical Hodgkin lymphoma. Material: CD4+ T cells from blood, obtained before the fourth cycle of nivolumab. The CDR3 coding sequence is TGTGCCAGCAGTTTCGGCGGGAGTTCCTACAATGAGCAGTTCTTC. Amino acids: CASSFGGSSYNEQFF. Looking up the rest from reference TRBV28 and TRBJ2-1 gives the full variable domain: DVKVTQSSRYLVKRTGEKVFLECVQDMDHENMFWYRQDPGLGLRLIYFSYDVKMKEKGDIPEGYSVSREKKERFSLILESASTNQTSMYLCASSFGGSSYNEQFFGPGTRLTVL.